Shown below are 17 T cell receptor beta chains from a single sample sequenced in a study of shared clonotypes between healthy human individuals. Data came from immunoSEQ multiplex PCR; TCRdb stores just in-frame clones and leaves some out. The data contain 1,400,000 or so clones, 98% to 99% of them singletons. The sequenced sample consisted of naive CD4+ T cells sorted from blood. Subset reported: CD45RA+ positively selected. The source of these receptors is a man aged 25 to 40 in good health.

This clone was observed once. The chain links TRBV7-8 to TRBJ2-1; D gene unclear. V gave up 3 bases and J gave up 7 bases, with 22 bases separating them. This CDR3 has 17 residues. CDR1 and CDR2 from the germline V gene are SGHVS and FQNEAQ. The chain's CDR3 is CASSFSRGPAAPNEQFF. The CDR3 nucleotides read TGTGCCAGCAGCTTCAGCAGAGGCCCGGCGGCCCCAAATGAGCAGTTCTTC.

The chain carries TRBV7-9 and TRBJ2-5; TRBD2 aligns across 8 bases. V was pared by 5 bases and J by 1 base, with 6 bases of the junction left unmatched. This CDR3 region has 15 residues. Germline CDR1 is SEHNR and CDR2 is FQNEAQ (reference sequence). The CDR3 loop reads CASSQRAGGQETQYF. Here the CDR3 DNA reads TGTGCCAGCAGCCAAAGGGCGGGGGGCCAAGAGACCCAGTACTTC.

The V and J genes are TRBV5-1 and TRBJ2-1; the match to TRBD2 covers 15 bases. Germline V CDR1 and CDR2: SGHRS, YFSETQ. V trimming: 4 bases; J trimming: 7 bases; junction bases outside the gene matches: 12. The CDR3 runs to 18 residues. This chain's CDR3 is CASSPDGTSGRLRNEQFF. CDR3 DNA: TGCGCCAGCAGCCCGGACGGGACTAGCGGGAGGTTGCGGAATGAGCAGTTCTTC.

V is TRBV6-1 and J is TRBJ1-2; weak D call: TRBD1 (5 bases). CDR1 MNHNS and CDR2 SASEGT come from the germline V gene. The CDR3 covers 14 residues. Between the trimmed V and J ends, which lost 1 base and 4 bases, there was a span of 10 bases. CDR3 sequence: CASSEGQRGYGYTF. In DNA, the CDR3 is TGTGCCAGCAGTGAAGGACAGAGGGGCTATGGCTACACCTTC.

The chain links TRBV28 to TRBJ1-2; 7 positions agree with TRBD1. V shed 3 bases and J 1 base; nucleotides not matched to a gene: 11. Germline CDR1 MDHEN, CDR2 SYDVKM. The CDR3 spans 17 residues. CDR3 in DNA: TGTGCCAGCAGTTTTCCCCGCCGGGACAGTAGTAACTATGGCTACACCTTC. It yields the protein CASSFPRRDSSNYGYTF.

This chain connects TRBV7-6 to TRBJ2-1; TRBD2 might be the D (5 bases). Per germline, CDR1 SGHVS and CDR2 FNYEAQ. V shed 3 bases and J shed 0 bases, with 6 bases lying between them. CDR3 size: 14 residues. This CDR3 reads CASSFGISYNEQFF. CDR3 nucleotide sequence: TGTGCCAGCAGCTTCGGGATCTCCTACAATGAGCAGTTCTTC.

This chain uses TRBV19 with TRBJ2-1; a possible D gene is TRBD2 (5 bases). Germline loops: CDR1 LNHDA, CDR2 SQIVND (reference sequence). The ends were cut back, 8 bases at V and 3 bases at J, with 8 bases in the middle. The CDR3 extends over 12 amino acids. DNA for the CDR3: TGTGCCAGTTCGGGATACTACAATGAGCAGTTCTTC. Translating gives CASSGYYNEQFF.

As DNA, the CDR3 is TGTGCCAGCAGTTACAGCCGACAGATTGGCTACACCTTC. It is translated as CASSYSRQIGYTF. The rearrangement links TRBV6-5 to TRBJ1-2; D possibly corresponds to TRBD1 (5 bases). The CDR3 runs 13 residues. Germline lookup yields CDR1 MNHEY and CDR2 SVGAGI. Trimming took 2 bases from V and 7 from J, leaving 11 bases between them.

This clone has only one observation. The chain has TRBV5-6 and TRBJ2-5; 7 bases are a match to TRBD2. This CDR3 comprises 16 residues. The trim removed 3 bases at V and 1 base at J, leaving 9 bases unmatched. Germline lookup yields CDR1 SGHDT and CDR2 YYEEEE. CDR3 DNA sequence: TGTGCCAGCAGCTCCTACGGGGGGTTCGTCCAAGAGACCCAGTACTTC. It is translated as CASSSYGGFVQETQYF.

The chain couples TRBV2 to TRBJ1-1; D is perhaps TRBD1 (5 bases). Germline CDR1 SNHLY, CDR2 FYNNEI. V was pared by 1 base and J by 1 base, with 13 bases between. The CDR3 contains 16 residues. The CDR3 protein is CASSEGEVGRNTEAFF. As DNA, the CDR3 is TGTGCCAGCAGTGAAGGGGAAGTGGGGCGGAACACTGAAGCTTTCTTT. The entire variable domain, with the rest obtained from reference TRBV2 and TRBJ1-1, is as follows: EPEVTQTPSHQVTQMGQEVILRCVPISNHLYFYWYRQILGQKVEFLVSFYNNEISEKSEIFDDQFSVERPDGSNFTLKIRSTKLEDSAMYFCASSEGEVGRNTEAFFGQGTRLTVV.

The CDR3 nucleotides are TGTGCCAGCAGCCTAGACTGGCCCGGGATAGGGGAGCTGTTTTTT. It codes for CASSLDWPGIGELFF. This chain uses TRBV7-2 with TRBJ2-2; D perhaps matches TRBD2 (5 bases). There are 15 residues in the CDR3. Looked up from germline, CDR1 is SGHTA and CDR2 is FQGNSA. V was trimmed by 5 bases and J by 8 bases, leaving 18 bases between them. Combining the CDR3 with reference TRBV7-2 and TRBJ2-2 gives the whole variable domain GAGVSQSPSNKVTEKGKDVELRCDPISGHTALYWYRQSLGQGLEFLIYFQGNSAPDKSGLPSDRFSAERTGGSVSTLTIQRTQQEDSAVYLCASSLDWPGIGELFFGEGSRLTVL.

The chain has TRBV9 and TRBJ1-3; 7 bases fit TRBD1. The germline V gene has CDR1 SGDLS and CDR2 YYNGEE. With 2 bases clipped from V and 8 bases from J, the junction kept 7 bases outside the gene matches. CDR3 length equals 14 residues. Here the CDR3 reads CASSVTGKQDTIYF. In DNA form, the CDR3 reads TGTGCCAGCAGCGTGACAGGGAAACAGGACACCATATATTTT.

Details on this clone: Different DNA sequences within this sample yield the same CDR3. DNA of the CDR3: TGTGCCAGCAGCTTAACTAGCGGATCCTACGAGCAGTACTTC. The encoded protein is CASSLTSGSYEQYF. The rearrangement joins TRBV7-9 to TRBJ2-7; 8 nucleotides align to TRBD2. This CDR3 spans 14 amino acids. J was trimmed by 1 base and V by 2 bases; bases with no gene match: 1. Germline V lookup: CDR1 SEHNR, CDR2 FQNEAQ (reference sequence).

This rearrangement joins TRBV4-1 to TRBJ2-1; possibly TRBD1 for D (6 bases). CDR3 length equals 17 residues. CDR1 and CDR2 (germline): MGHRA, YSYEKL. V lost 0 bases, J lost 2 bases, and 14 bases lay in between. The CDR3 is CASSQDEVKGAYNEQFF. The DNA for the CDR3 is TGCGCCAGCAGCCAAGATGAAGTCAAGGGGGCCTACAATGAGCAGTTCTTC.

The chain uses TRBV28 and TRBJ2-1; D perhaps matches TRBD1 (6 bases). Germline values: CDR1 MDHEN, CDR2 SYDVKM. This CDR3 spans 14 amino acids. The V and J ends lost 7 bases and 0 bases respectively, with 10 bases between them. The CDR3 DNA follows: TGTGCCAGCAATACAGGGACCTCCTACAATGAGCAGTTCTTC. Its protein product is CASNTGTSYNEQFF. The complete variable domain, with remaining parts taken from reference TRBV28 and TRBJ2-1, reads DVKVTQSSRYLVKRTGEKVFLECVQDMDHENMFWYRQDPGLGLRLIYFSYDVKMKEKGDIPEGYSVSREKKERFSLILESASTNQTSMYLCASNTGTSYNEQFFGPGTRLTVL.

The chain carries TRBV5-4 and TRBJ2-1, with D possibly matching TRBD1 (6 bases). The germline V gene has CDR1 SGHNT and CDR2 YYREEE (reference sequence). CDR3 length: 15 residues. V lost 2 bases and J 5 bases, leaving 14 bases between the germline ends. CDR3 protein: CASSFSGQVHNEQFF. Here the CDR3 DNA reads TGTGCCAGCAGCTTTTCGGGACAAGTGCACAATGAGCAGTTCTTC.

The CDR3: CASSQGTVAGNTIYF. Here the CDR3 DNA reads TGCGCCAGCAGCCAAGGGACAGTTGCTGGAAACACCATATATTTT. The rearrangement uses TRBV4-1 and TRBJ1-3, with D perhaps TRBD1 (6 bases). The germline V gene encodes CDR1 MGHRA and CDR2 YSYEKL. There are 15 residues in the CDR3. Trimming shortened V by 1 base and J by 2 bases, and 9 bases separated the two germline ends.